This TCR beta chain came from a study of blood T cell repertoires in COVID-19 (dated by TCRdb to 2018 to 2021). The study in broad terms: Collaborator samples came from the United States, Italy and Spain and covered acute and convalescent phases of COVID-19. Where available, HLA class I and class II types were obtained from metadata supplied by the sample provider rather than from assay-based typing. The sample metadata nearly always contained a de-identified subject ID, COVID-19 status, age in years and sex. The repertoires were released in a freely available public database intended as a resource for research on the immune response to SARS-CoV-2. The samples were drawn from the first 160 participants of the ongoing ImmuneRACE study and from 1,254 subjects provided by 6 global collaborators. The prospective study material was composed of cDNA or gDNA derived from T cells, B-cell-depleted T cells, or PBMCs. Subjects who had been exposed to COVID-19, were actively infected with it, or had recovered from it provided the deeply sampled blood TCRbeta repertoires that made up the dataset.

Each collaborating institution followed its own protocols to collect whole blood in K2EDTA tubes. For TCRbeta analysis, collaborators shipped samples in one of three forms: frozen whole blood, isolated PBMCs, or DNA extracted from either of those sample types. The CDR3, cysteine through phenylalanine, is 13 amino acids long. Here the CDR3 DNA is all that survives: 39 bases in frame from base 1. CDR1 and CDR2 are drawn from the germline V gene: SGHVS, FNYEAQ. A distance of 9 bases separates the germline ends of V and J, which lose 4 bases and 3 bases respectively. TCRbeta CDR3 regions were amplified from genomic DNA using the immunoSEQ Assay, a bias-controlled multiplex PCR. The published analysis was carried out like this. Within the assay, amplification of reference gene primers was used to estimate how many nucleated cells each sample contained. To quantify the absolute abundance of each unique TCRbeta CDR3 rearrangement, sequence reads were collapsed and filtered. Productive Simpson clonality was computed per sample as the square root of Simpson's diversity index over productive rearrangements. Not all clones reach the TCRdb copy of this immuneACCESS table, which keeps in-frame sequences only. Checked studies attribute under half of the gap to unresolved V genes and leave the rest unexplained. Clonal size and the V and J genes are those of that table, whereas D and trimming came from the DNA. Counted in this sample were 85,000 to 120,000 clones; approximately 84% of them appeared once. The ten largest make up around 9.4% of the sample.

On this clone itself: Its antigen is currently not known. No base quality values were provided; no much bigger clone lies one nucleotide off.

Summary of the overall study and its limitations: The amount of clinical and demographic metadata varied by source and participant and was provided uncurated.

The source material was peripheral blood. Recombination linked TRBV7-6 to TRBJ2-5; the D gene is perhaps TRBD1, on 6 matching bases. The receptor comes from a middle-aged man with active or convalescent COVID-19. CDR3 reads: CASSSGTKETQYF. DNA sequence: TGTGCCAGCAGCTCCGGGACAAAAGAGACCCAGTACTTC.